These T cell receptor beta chains were read from a single sample in a study of shared clonotypes between healthy human individuals. The protocol was immunoSEQ multiplex PCR, while the TCRdb copy is restricted to in-frame clones and leaves out a portion. This sample has millions of clones, with 85% to 95% found just once. Sequencing was performed on naive CD4+ T cells sorted from blood. These receptors were collected from a man between 18 and 35 years old in good health. Each CDR3 is given with its conserved first and last residue. The order of the fields is V gene, J gene, CDR3 protein.

>TRBV6-1|TRBJ2-2
CASNGGQFTGELFF
>TRBV2|TRBJ1-2
CASSETGGYGYTF
>TRBV28|TRBJ1-1
CASSVTRPGRMNTEAFF
>TRBV9|TRBJ1-2
CASSVGDSHYGYTF
>TRBV10-1|TRBJ1-2
CASTIKGHDYGYTF
>TRBV7-2|TRBJ1-2
CASSTRQGNGYTF
>TRBV9|TRBJ2-5
CASSVAGHPQETQYF
>TRBV18|TRBJ1-1
CASSFNGEGSAFF
>TRBV29-1|TRBJ1-1
CSVEGAPNTEAFF
>TRBV14|TRBJ2-7
CASSPQGGGQSYEQYF
>TRBV30|TRBJ2-7
CAWGPGLVFGEQYF
>TRBV5-1|TRBJ2-3
CASSLSQNPDTQYF
>TRBV7-9|TRBJ1-1
CASSQGQNTEAFF
>TRBV10-3|TRBJ1-1
CAIRIGTVDTEAFF
>TRBV15|TRBJ1-2
CATSRGFFGSDRDGYTF
>TRBV29-1|TRBJ2-7
CSVASSYEQYF
>TRBV11-2|TRBJ2-1
CASSLVGDRMYEQFF
>TRBV5-1|TRBJ2-6
CASSLDDRPGANVLTF
>TRBV7-6|TRBJ2-7
CASSLSPGAREQYF
>TRBV6-1|TRBJ1-1
CASREPRDGEAFF
>TRBV7-9|TRBJ1-3
CATDSGNTIYF
>TRBV19|TRBJ1-4
CASSPGAEEGNEKLFF
>TRBV4-1|TRBJ1-1
CASSQRGQGMNTEAFF
>TRBV5-1|TRBJ2-5
CASRAGPETQYF
>TRBV2|TRBJ1-5
CASSTGRGNQPQHF
>TRBV25-1|TRBJ1-6
CASSPGASSYNSPLHF
>TRBV5-1|TRBJ2-7
CASSFSSGSYEQYF
>TRBV7-2|TRBJ2-7
CASSIGLADSYEQYF
>TRBV11-2|TRBJ2-3
CASSTTGSTDTQYF
>TRBV6-1|TRBJ1-3
CASSKGGEVSTGNTIYF
>TRBV18|TRBJ2-1
CASSPPGTPNNEQFF
>TRBV7-9|TRBJ1-3
CASTSLGNGNTIYF
>TRBV5-8|TRBJ2-7
CASSRSGRFGYQQYF
>TRBV18|TRBJ2-5
CASSPGPKETQYF
>TRBV27|TRBJ2-1
CASSPTGTGNNEQFF
>TRBV6-1|TRBJ2-7
CASSKGQISYEQYF
>TRBV7-2|TRBJ2-7
CASSLSSSYEQYF
>TRBV6-1|TRBJ1-1
CASKSQENTEAFF
>TRBV7-6|TRBJ2-5
CASSLAQWTFQETQYF
>TRBV5-1|TRBJ2-7
CASTPSSAYYEQYF
>TRBV6-6|TRBJ1-6
CASSYPSSYNSPLHF